The text below deals with one TCR beta chain. Its specificity is not known. The PCR used 52 TRBV and 13 TRBJ primers. Generated by immunoSEQ multiplex PCR, the TCRdb table keeps only in-frame clones and is missing some. The table shows 10,000 or so clones, with approximately 84% occurring only once. The data derive from a study of regulatory T cells. Study-wide points: Regulatory T cells showed the strongest V-J pair restriction and V/J gene skewing among patient repertoires. Patient CD8+ T cells trended toward lower Shannon entropy than controls.

Germline lookup yields CDR1 SEHNR and CDR2 FQNEAQ (reference sequence). V lost 1 base and J lost 6, with 12 bases in between. This CDR3 is 14 amino acids long. All CD3G-deficient patients showed autoimmunity, more severe in two. Patients, 2 to 39 years old, had expanded memory T-cell proportions. The sequenced material came from CD8+ T cells sorted from blood. This receptor was obtained from a young adult with CD3G deficiency. V and J are TRBV7-9 and TRBJ1-2; D remains ambiguous. This CDR3 is CASSLDGREDGYTF. CDR3 DNA: TGTGCCAGCAGCTTAGACGGCAGAGAAGATGGCTACACCTTC.